This T cell receptor (beta chain) was observed in a study of shared T cell receptors in the human thymus. Trimming took 4 bases from V and 3 from J; bases not matched to a gene: 10. The germline V gene has CDR1 MGHRA and CDR2 YSYEKL. The length of the CDR3 is 16 residues. The table came from immunoSEQ multiplex PCR; TCRdb's copy has only in-frame clones and leaves some out. The sample includes some 760,000 clones, 80% to 90% seen only once; the top ten take more than 0.01%. This sample was also put to use in a study of human thymus T cells. This second study says: Thymic and blood repertoires seemed to favor certain V and J genes.

The sample comprised thymocytes. The chain is built from TRBV4-1 and TRBJ1-2, with TRBD1 matching 8 bases. The clonotype was recovered from a girl under three years old with a congenital heart defect. The CDR3 protein is CASSLTSGGWDYGYTF. The CDR3 nucleotides are TGCGCCAGCAGCCTAACCTCAGGGGGCTGGGACTATGGCTACACCTTC.